The 21 T cell receptor beta chains given below trace back to one sample, sequenced in a study of read filtering for tumor transcriptome and immune sequencing. Molecular barcoded adaptors covering alpha/delta and beta/gamma chains were used on 400 to 450 ng RNA. TCRdb fed the reads into MiXCR, producing one record per CDR3 protein. The sample has roughly 90,000 distinct CDR3 sequences, 20% to 25% seen once; the top ten hold about 10%. The sample consisted of a population of CD138-negative cells sorted from bone marrow. The receptors were gathered from a donor over 35 with multiple myeloma.

The V and J genes are TRBV6-1 and TRBJ2-3; 7 bases match TRBD1. The CDR3 is made up of 13 amino acids. The V gene's germline CDR1 is MNHNS and CDR2 SASEGT. Trimming removed 6 bases from V and 5 bases from J; junction bases left unmatched: 5. CDR3 region: CASRQGNIDTQYF. CDR3 coding DNA: TGTGCCAGCAGACAGGGGAACATAGATACGCAGTATTTT.

As for this clonotype: This sequence may be a read error, since a much larger clone differs from it by one base. The rearrangement links TRBV21-1 to TRBJ2-7; the D call TRBD1 from the table was never checked on the DNA. TRBV21-1 is a pseudogene. The CDR3 runs to 15 residues. CDR3 sequence (DNA): TGTGCCAGCAGTTTTGCAGGGTTGCCTTTCTACGAGCAGTACTTC. Translation: CASSFAGLPFYEQYF.

In the case of this clonotype: This could be a read error, since a much larger clone is one nucleotide away. No conserved phenylalanine or tryptophan is present at the end of the CDR3, so a read error is the likely explanation. The chain joins TRBV5-1 to TRBJ1-1; a possible D gene is TRBD1 (5 bases). The CDR3 is 14 residues long. Trimming left V 3 bases short and J 1 base short, with 10 bases between. CDR1 and CDR2 from the germline V gene are SGHRS and YFSETQ. CDR3 nucleotide sequence: TGCGCCAGCAGCTGGGGGGGAGGGAACACTGAAGCTTTCATT. Its protein product is CASSWGGGNTEAFI.

With respect to this clonotype: A much larger clone lies a single base off, so this may be a read error. The CDR3 does not close with the conserved phenylalanine or tryptophan, likely indicating a read error. This chain connects TRBV9 to TRBJ2-1, with 10 bases aligning to TRBD2. V was pared by 4 bases and J by 9 bases, with 7 bases of the junction left unmatched. Germline V gene sequence: CDR1 SGDLS, CDR2 YYNGEE. The CDR3 length is 14 residues. CDR3 residues: CASSYLAGAAEQFY. CDR3 DNA: TGTGCCAGCAGCTACCTAGCGGGGGCCGCTGAGCAGTTCTAC.

This clonotype was observed at least ten times. The chain links TRBV7-9 to TRBJ1-1; 7 bases align to TRBD1. This CDR3 is 15 amino acids long. Trimming took 1 base from V and 4 from J; bases not matched to a gene: 6. CDR1 and CDR2 (germline): SEHNR, FQNEAQ (reference sequence). The CDR3 is CASSLGQGGVTEAFF. In nucleotides, the CDR3 is TGTGCCAGCAGCTTAGGACAGGGTGGAGTCACTGAAGCTTTCTTT.

The V and J genes are TRBV19 and TRBJ1-1; no reliable D call. The CDR3 contains 13 residues. Germline V lookup: CDR1 LNHDA, CDR2 SQIVND (reference sequence). Trimming pared 8 bases from V and 0 bases from J, leaving 10 bases between. CDR3 in amino acids: CASLDRLNTEAFF. For the CDR3, the DNA is TGTGCCAGTTTGGACCGCTTGAACACTGAAGCTTTCTTT.

This clonotype was seen many times. The chain joins TRBV5-1 to TRBJ2-2; perhaps TRBD1 as D (7 bases). The ends were cut back, 4 bases at V and 3 bases at J, with 16 bases in the middle. The CDR3 covers 16 residues. Per germline, CDR1 SGHRS and CDR2 YFSETQ. The CDR3 DNA reads as TGCGCCAGCAGCCTCAGGACAGGAGGGGACACCGGGGAGCTGTTTTTT. Protein: CASSLRTGGDTGELFF. Full variable domain (rest looked up from reference TRBV5-1 and TRBJ2-2): KAGVTQTPRYLIKTRGQQVTLSCSPISGHRSVSWYQQTPGQGLQFLFEYFSETQRNKGNFPGRFSGRQFSNSRSEMNVSTLELGDSALYLCASSLRTGGDTGELFFGEGSRLTVL.

This clonotype has more than one count but fewer than ten. The chain is built from TRBV27 and TRBJ2-2, with a possible D match to TRBD1 (5 bases). The CDR3 loop spans 15 amino acids. Germline values: CDR1 MNHEY, CDR2 SMNVEV (reference sequence). V shed 6 bases and J shed 6 bases, with 17 bases lying between them. For the CDR3, the DNA is TGTGCCAGCAGACGACAGACGGTAACTCCCGGGGAGCTGTTTTTT. It translates to CASRRQTVTPGELFF.

For this clonotype: Since a much larger clone is just one base distant, this may be a read error. V gene TRBV18 combines with J gene TRBJ1-1, with D possibly TRBD1 on 5 matching bases. The germline V gene has CDR1 KGHSH and CDR2 LQKENI. This CDR3 is built from 13 residues. The CDR3 region has the DNA TGTGCCAGCTCACCGGGGGAGGGCACTGAAGCTCTCTTT. This codes for CASSPGEGTEALF. The whole variable domain, filled in from reference TRBV18 and TRBJ1-1, reads NAGVMQNPRHLVRRRGQEARLRCSPMKGHSHVYWYRQLPEEGLKFMVYLQKENIIDESGMPKERFSAEFPKEGPSILRIQQVVRGDSAAYFCASSPGEGTEALFGQGTRLTVV.

This clonotype has a count of ten or more. The chain couples TRBV7-2 to TRBJ2-5; D is perhaps TRBD1 or TRBD2 (6 bases each). CDR3 length: 15 residues. Germline lookup yields CDR1 SGHTA and CDR2 FQGNSA. With 5 bases removed from V and 3 bases from J, the gap between germline ends came to 16 bases. The CDR3 nucleotides read TGTGCCAGCAGCCCCATGTCGGGGGCAAAAGAGACCCAGTACTTC. As protein: CASSPMSGAKETQYF.

As concerns this clonotype: One base away lies a much larger clone, so this may be a sequencing read error. The chain uses TRBV7-2 and TRBJ1-1; TRBD1 is a possible D gene (5 bases). Trimming cost V 2 bases and J 4 bases, with 8 bases left between them. This CDR3 spans 13 amino acids. Germline V gene lookup returns CDR1 SGHTA and CDR2 FQGNSA. CDR3 coding DNA: TGTGCCAGCAGCTTAAGTGGGACCACTGAAGCTTTCTTT. This sequence encodes CASSLSGTTEAFF.

The sample holds a few counts of this clonotype. This could be a read error, since a much larger clone is one nucleotide away. The V call is TRBV7-3, the J call TRBJ2-2; 8 bases map to TRBD1. CDR1 and CDR2 from the germline V gene are SGHTA and FQGTGA. J gave up 7 bases and V 5 bases, and 6 bases lay outside the gene matches. The CDR3 is 14 residues long. The CDR3 DNA follows: TGTGCCAGCAGCCCCAGGGGGCCTGGCGGGGAGCTGTTTTTT. Translation: CASSPRGPGGELFF.

This clonotype was picked up a small number of times. J is TRBJ1-1 and V is TRBV5-1, with D possibly TRBD1 on 5 matching bases. V lost 3 bases and J lost 3, with 12 bases in between. Germline CDR1 is SGHRS and CDR2 is YFSETQ. The CDR3 covers 14 residues. The CDR3 spells CASSSVGGDTEAFF. CDR3 nucleotides: TGCGCCAGCAGCTCGGTCGGGGGTGACACTGAAGCTTTCTTT.

This clonotype showed up many times. The V call is TRBV6-1, the J call TRBJ2-2; D call uncertain. This CDR3 comprises 12 residues. Germline assignment: CDR1 MNHNS and CDR2 SASEGT. V was pared by 6 bases and J by 6 bases, with 8 bases between. CDR3 bases: TGTGCCAGCAGGCTCCGCCCCGGGGAGCTGTTTTTT. It encodes CASRLRPGELFF.

This clonotype showed up many times. This chain uses TRBV12-3 or TRBV12-4 with TRBJ2-2, with TRBD1 matching over 11 bases. V lost 7 bases and J lost 6; bases outside the gene matches: 4. CDR3 length equals 14 residues. The DNA of the CDR3 is TGTGCCAGCAAGGACAGGGGGCGTCCCGGGGAGCTGTTTTTT. It translates to CASKDRGRPGELFF.

Ten or more counts support this clonotype. The V call is TRBV7-2, the J call TRBJ2-5; 12 bases agree with TRBD2. Germline CDR1 is SGHTA and CDR2 is FQGNSA. This CDR3 is 16 amino acids long. Trimming took 5 bases from V and 2 from J; bases not matched to a gene: 6. The CDR3 region is CASSKSLAGGQETQYF. The CDR3 DNA is TGTGCCAGCAGCAAATCACTAGCGGGGGGACAAGAGACCCAGTACTTC.

This rearrangement joins TRBV27 to TRBJ1-2, with a possible D match to TRBD1 (6 bases). Germline CDR1 is MNHEY and CDR2 is SMNVEV (reference sequence). This CDR3 contains 14 residues. Trimming shortened V by 5 bases and J by 6 bases, and 16 bases separated the two germline ends. The CDR3 bases are TGTGCCAGCAGTCCTCAAGGACAGCCCAATGGCTACACCTTC. Protein sequence: CASSPQGQPNGYTF.

The V call is TRBV15, the J call TRBJ2-5; D remains unclear. Trimming removed 0 bases from V and 5 bases from J, with 7 bases in between. Germline V gene data show CDR1 as LNHNV and CDR2 as YYDKDF (reference sequence). CDR3 size: 13 residues. The CDR3 region is CATSRDEWETQYF. In DNA, the CDR3 is TGTGCCACCAGCAGAGATGAATGGGAGACCCAGTACTTC.

This clonotype was counted ten times or more. The rearrangement joins TRBV20-1 to TRBJ2-3; TRBD2 aligns across 10 bases. Looked up from germline, CDR1 is DFQATT and CDR2 is SNEGSKA (reference sequence). This CDR3 is built from 18 residues. V dropped 0 bases and J dropped 0; count of bases not matched to a gene: 9. The CDR3 loop is CSARELAGDRSSTDTQYF. The CDR3 nucleotides read TGCAGTGCTAGAGAGCTAGCGGGGGACCGTTCTAGCACAGATACGCAGTATTTT.

In its sample, this clonotype was seen many times. The genes are TRBV6-5 and TRBJ2-2, with 10 bases aligning to TRBD2. The CDR3 has 16 amino acids. The trim removed 6 bases at V and 1 base at J, leaving 5 bases unmatched. Germline CDR1 and CDR2: MNHEY and SVGAGI. DNA of the CDR3: TGTGCCAGCAGGGGGGTAGCGGGGGGGAACACCGGGGAGCTGTTTTTT. Translation: CASRGVAGGNTGELFF.

This clonotype was detected ten times or more. V is TRBV12-3 or TRBV12-4 and J is TRBJ2-3; a weak D match, TRBD2 (6 bases). There are 15 residues in the CDR3. The V gene lost 3 bases and the J gene lost 0 bases, with 10 bases spanning the gap. The CDR3, as DNA: TGTGCCAGCAGTTTTTCGGGGACTAGCACAGATACGCAGTATTTT. Protein sequence: CASSFSGTSTDTQYF.